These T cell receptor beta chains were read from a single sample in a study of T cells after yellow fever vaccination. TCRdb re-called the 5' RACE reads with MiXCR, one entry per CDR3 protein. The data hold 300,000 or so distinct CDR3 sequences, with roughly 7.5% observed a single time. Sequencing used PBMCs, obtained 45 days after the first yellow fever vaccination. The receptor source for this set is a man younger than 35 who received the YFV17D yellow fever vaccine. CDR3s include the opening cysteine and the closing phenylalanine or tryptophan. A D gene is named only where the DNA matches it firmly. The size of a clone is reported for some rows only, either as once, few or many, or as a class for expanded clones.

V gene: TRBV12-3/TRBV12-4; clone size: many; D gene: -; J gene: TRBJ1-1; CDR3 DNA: TGTGCCAGCCAGACAGATGCGAACACTGAAGCTTTCTTT; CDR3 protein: CASQTDANTEAFF
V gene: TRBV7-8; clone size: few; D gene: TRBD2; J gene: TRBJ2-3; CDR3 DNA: TGTGCCAGTCAAGGGGACTATAACACAGATACGCAGTATTTT; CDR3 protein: CASQGDYNTDTQYF
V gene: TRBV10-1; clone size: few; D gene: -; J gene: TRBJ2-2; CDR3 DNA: TGCGCCAGCAGTGAGTCGGGCGGCGGCGGGGAGCTGTTTTTT; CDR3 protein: CASSESGGGGELFF
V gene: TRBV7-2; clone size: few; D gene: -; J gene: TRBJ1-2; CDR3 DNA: TGTGCCAGCAGCTTAGAGGCAGGCTTGGCGCACTTC; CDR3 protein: CASSLEAGLAHF
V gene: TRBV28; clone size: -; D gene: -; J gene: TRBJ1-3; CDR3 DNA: TGTGCCAGCAGTCCCCGCTTTAGAACTGGAAACACCATATATTTT; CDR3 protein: CASSPRFRTGNTIYF
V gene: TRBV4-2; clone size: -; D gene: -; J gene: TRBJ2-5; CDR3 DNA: TGTGCCAGCAGCCAAGAGCCTGGGGAGACCCAGTACTTC; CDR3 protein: CASSQEPGETQYF
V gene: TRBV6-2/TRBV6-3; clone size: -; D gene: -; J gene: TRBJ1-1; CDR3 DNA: TGTGCCAGCAGTTACGCCCTCTCCGAAATGGCTTTGGGAGCTTTCTTT; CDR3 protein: CASSYALSEMALGAFF
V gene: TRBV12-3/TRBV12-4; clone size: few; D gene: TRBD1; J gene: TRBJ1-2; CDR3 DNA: TGTGCCAGCACCCTGGGACAGTTCTATGGCTACACCTTC; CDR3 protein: CASTLGQFYGYTF
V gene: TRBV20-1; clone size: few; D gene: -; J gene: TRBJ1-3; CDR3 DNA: TGCAGTGCTAGAGATTTTATTTCTGGAAACACCATATATTTT; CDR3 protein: CSARDFISGNTIYF
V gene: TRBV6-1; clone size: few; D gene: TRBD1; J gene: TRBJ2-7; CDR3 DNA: TGTGCCAGCAGTGAAAGAGCCTGGGGGGGGGACAGGGACTACGAGCAGTACTTC; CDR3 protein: CASSERAWGGDRDYEQYF
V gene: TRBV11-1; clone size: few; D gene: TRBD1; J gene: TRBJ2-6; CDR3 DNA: TGTGCCAGCAGCTCCCGACAGGGCCTATCCTGGCCTGGGGCCAACGTCCTGACTTTC; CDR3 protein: CASSSRQGLSWPGANVLTF
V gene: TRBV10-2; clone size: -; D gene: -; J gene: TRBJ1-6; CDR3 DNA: TGCGCCAGCAGTGAGTGGGCCACCTATAATTCACCCCTCCACTTT; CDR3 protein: CASSEWATYNSPLHF
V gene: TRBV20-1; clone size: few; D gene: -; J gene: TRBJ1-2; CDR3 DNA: TGCAGTGCGGAGGGACGGACTTATGGCTACACCTTC; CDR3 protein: CSAEGRTYGYTF
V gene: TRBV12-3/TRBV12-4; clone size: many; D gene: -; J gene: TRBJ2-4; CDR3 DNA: TGTGCCTCCTCGGAGGGGCCCGCCAAAAACATTCAGTACTTC; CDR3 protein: CASSEGPAKNIQYF
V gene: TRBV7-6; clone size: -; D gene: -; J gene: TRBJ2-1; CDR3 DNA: TGTGCCAGCAGCTCCCTCCCCGGAAGCTCCTACAATGAGCAGTTCTTC; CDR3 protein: CASSSLPGSSYNEQFF
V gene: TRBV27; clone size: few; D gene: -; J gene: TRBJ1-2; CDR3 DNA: TGTGCCAGCACCCAACACCCCGGGAACTATGGCTACACCTTC; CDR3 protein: CASTQHPGNYGYTF
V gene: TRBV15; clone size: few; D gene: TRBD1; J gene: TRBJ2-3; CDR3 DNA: TGTGCCACCAGCACTGACAGGGGGAGCACAGATACGCAGTATTTT; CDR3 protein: CATSTDRGSTDTQYF